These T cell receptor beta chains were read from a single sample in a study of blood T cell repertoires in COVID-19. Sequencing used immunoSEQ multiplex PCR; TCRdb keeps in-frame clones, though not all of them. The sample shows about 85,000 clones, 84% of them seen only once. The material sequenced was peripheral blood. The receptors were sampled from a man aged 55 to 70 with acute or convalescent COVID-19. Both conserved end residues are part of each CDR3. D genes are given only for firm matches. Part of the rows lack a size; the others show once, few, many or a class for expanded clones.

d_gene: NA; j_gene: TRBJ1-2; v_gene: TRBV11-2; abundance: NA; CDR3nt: TGTGCCAGCAGCCTAGACAGGTCTAACTATGGCTACACCTTC; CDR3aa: CASSLDRSNYGYTF
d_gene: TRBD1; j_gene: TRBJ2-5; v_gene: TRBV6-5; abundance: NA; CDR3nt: TGTGCCAGCAGCGCCGGGACAGGGGAAGAGACCCAGTACTTC; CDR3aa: CASSAGTGEETQYF
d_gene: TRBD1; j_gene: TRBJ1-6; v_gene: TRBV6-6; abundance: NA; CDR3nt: TGTGCCAGCAGTCTCCGACAGGGGCCGAGCTCCTATAATTCACCCCTCCACTTT; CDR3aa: CASSLRQGPSSYNSPLHF
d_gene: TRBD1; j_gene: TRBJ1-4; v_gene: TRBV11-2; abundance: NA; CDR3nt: TGTGCCAGCAGCTTATCCAGGGGGAACGATAATGAAAAACTGTTTTTT; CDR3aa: CASSLSRGNDNEKLFF
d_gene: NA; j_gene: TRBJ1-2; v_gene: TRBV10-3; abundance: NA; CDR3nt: TGTGCCATCAGTGAGGGCAGGGTCTACACCTTC; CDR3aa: CAISEGRVYTF
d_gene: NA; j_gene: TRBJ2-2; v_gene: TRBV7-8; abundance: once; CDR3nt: TGTGCCAGCAGCTTATTCCGGAACACCGGGGAGCTGTTTTTT; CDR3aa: CASSLFRNTGELFF
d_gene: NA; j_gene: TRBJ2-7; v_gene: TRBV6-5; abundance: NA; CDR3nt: TGTGCCAGCAGTCCGTCAGGGGACGAGCAGTACTTC; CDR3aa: CASSPSGDEQYF
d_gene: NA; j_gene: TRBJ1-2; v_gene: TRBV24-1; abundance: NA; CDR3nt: TGTGCCACCAGTGATCCTCAAGACAGGAACTATGGCTACACCTTC; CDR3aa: CATSDPQDRNYGYTF
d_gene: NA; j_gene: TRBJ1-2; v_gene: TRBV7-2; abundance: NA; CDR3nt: TGTGCCAGCAGCTTAGACTTAGTGACAGGCCAAAGCTACACCTTC; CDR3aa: CASSLDLVTGQSYTF
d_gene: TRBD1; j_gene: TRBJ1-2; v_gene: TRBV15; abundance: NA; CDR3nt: TGTGCCACCAGCAGACGGGACAGCTATGGCTACACCTTC; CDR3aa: CATSRRDSYGYTF
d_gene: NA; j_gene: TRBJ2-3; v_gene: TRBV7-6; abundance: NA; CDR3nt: TGTGCCAGCAGCCTAAATGGCGGGGCTCTTGATACGCAGTATTTT; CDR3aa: CASSLNGGALDTQYF
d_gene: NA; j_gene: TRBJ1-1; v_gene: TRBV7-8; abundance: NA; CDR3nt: TGTGCCAGCAGCTTAACGGGAAGTGGGGTCGAGGCTTTCTTT; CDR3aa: CASSLTGSGVEAFF
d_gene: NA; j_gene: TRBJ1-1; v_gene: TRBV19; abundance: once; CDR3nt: TGTGCCAGTAGTATAGGGGCAGGGGACCTGAACACTGAAGCTTTCTTT; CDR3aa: CASSIGAGDLNTEAFF
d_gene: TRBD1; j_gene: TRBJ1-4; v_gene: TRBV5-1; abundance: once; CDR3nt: TGCGCCAGCAGCTGGACAGGGACTGGTGAAAAACTGTTTTTT; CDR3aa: CASSWTGTGEKLFF
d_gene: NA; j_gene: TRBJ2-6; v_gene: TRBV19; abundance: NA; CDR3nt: TGTGCCAGTAGTAACACACCCGCCAACTCTGGGGCCAACGTCCTGACTTTC; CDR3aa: CASSNTPANSGANVLTF
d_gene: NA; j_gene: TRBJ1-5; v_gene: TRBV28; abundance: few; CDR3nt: TGTGCCAGCCTCCCGGACACCTCCGGCTATCAGCCCCAGCATTTT; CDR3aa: CASLPDTSGYQPQHF
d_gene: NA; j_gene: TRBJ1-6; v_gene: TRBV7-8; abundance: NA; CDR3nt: TGTGCCAGCAGCTTATACGACTACTCCTATAATTCACCCCTCCACTTT; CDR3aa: CASSLYDYSYNSPLHF
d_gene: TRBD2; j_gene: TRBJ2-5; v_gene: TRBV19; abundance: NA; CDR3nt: TGTGCCAGTAGTATAGGCCGCGGGGGGTACCAAGAGACCCAGTACTTC; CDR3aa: CASSIGRGGYQETQYF
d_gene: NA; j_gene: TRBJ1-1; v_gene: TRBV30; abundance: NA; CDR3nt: TGTGCCTGGAGTGTCGGGGTTCGGAGTGAAGCTTTCTTT; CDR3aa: CAWSVGVRSEAFF
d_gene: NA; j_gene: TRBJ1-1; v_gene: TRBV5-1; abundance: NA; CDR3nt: TGCGCCAGCAGTTCACATGATTCGGGAACTGAAGCTTTCTTT; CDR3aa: CASSSHDSGTEAFF
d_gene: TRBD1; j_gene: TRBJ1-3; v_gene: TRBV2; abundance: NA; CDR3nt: TGTGCCAGCAGGGGCACAGGGGGCGGAAACACCATATATTTT; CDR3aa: CASRGTGGGNTIYF
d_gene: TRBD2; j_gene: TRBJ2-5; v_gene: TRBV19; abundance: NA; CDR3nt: TGTGCCAGTAGTATAGGGACTAGCGCGGAGACCCAGTACTTC; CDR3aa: CASSIGTSAETQYF
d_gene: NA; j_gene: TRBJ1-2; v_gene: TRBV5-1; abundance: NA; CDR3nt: TGCGCCAGCAGCTTGTGGGGGGGTTCTCGTGGCTACACCTTC; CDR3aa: CASSLWGGSRGYTF
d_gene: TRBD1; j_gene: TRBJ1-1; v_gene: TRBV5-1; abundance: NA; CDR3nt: TGCGCCAGCATCCCCGGGACAGCGAACACTGAAGCTTTCTTT; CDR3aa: CASIPGTANTEAFF
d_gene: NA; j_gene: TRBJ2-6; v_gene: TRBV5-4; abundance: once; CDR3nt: TGTGCCAGCAGCTTGGGGCAGGGTGGCGGGGCCAACGTCCTGACTTTC; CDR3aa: CASSLGQGGGANVLTF
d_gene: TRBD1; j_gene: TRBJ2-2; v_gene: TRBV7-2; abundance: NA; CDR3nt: TGTGCCAGCAGCCAGGGACAGTTGAACACCGGGGAGCTGTTTTTT; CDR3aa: CASSQGQLNTGELFF
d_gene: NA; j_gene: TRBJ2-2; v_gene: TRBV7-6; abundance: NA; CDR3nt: TGTGCCAGCAGCTTAGGATGGGGCAAAAACACCGGGGAGCTGTTTTTT; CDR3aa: CASSLGWGKNTGELFF
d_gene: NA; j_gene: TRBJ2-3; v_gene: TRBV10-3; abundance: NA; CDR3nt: TGTGCCATCAGTGAGCCCCGGGCAGGGGGGACAGATACGCAGTATTTT; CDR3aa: CAISEPRAGGTDTQYF
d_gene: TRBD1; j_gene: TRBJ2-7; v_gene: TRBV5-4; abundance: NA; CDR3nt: TGTGCCAGCAGCTCCCGGGACAGGGGCTTCTACGAGCAGTACTTC; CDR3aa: CASSSRDRGFYEQYF
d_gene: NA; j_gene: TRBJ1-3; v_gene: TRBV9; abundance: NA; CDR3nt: TGTGCCAGCAGCCCCCCGTGGGGGCGAGACTCTGGAAACACCATATATTTT; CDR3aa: CASSPPWGRDSGNTIYF
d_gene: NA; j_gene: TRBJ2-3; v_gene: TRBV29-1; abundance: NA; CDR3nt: TGCAGCGTTGAAGATAGGGGGGGGCAGTTCGATACGCAGTATTTT; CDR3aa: CSVEDRGGQFDTQYF
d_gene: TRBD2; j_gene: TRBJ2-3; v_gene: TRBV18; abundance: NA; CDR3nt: TGTGCCAGCTCACCAGGGGGGGGCACAGATACGCAGTATTTT; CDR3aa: CASSPGGGTDTQYF
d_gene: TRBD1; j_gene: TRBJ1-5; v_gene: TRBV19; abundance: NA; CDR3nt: TGTGCCAGTAGTGCCCCGGGACAGGGAGGCAGGGCCCAGCATTTT; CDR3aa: CASSAPGQGGRAQHF
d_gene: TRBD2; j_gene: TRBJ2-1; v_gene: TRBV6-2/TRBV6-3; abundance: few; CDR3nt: TGTGCCAGCAGTTACCCCAGCGGGGGGGCAGATGAGCAGTTCTTC; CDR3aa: CASSYPSGGADEQFF
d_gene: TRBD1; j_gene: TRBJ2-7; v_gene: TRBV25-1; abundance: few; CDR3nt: TGTGCCAGCGGACAGGGGAACGAGCAGTACTTC; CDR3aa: CASGQGNEQYF
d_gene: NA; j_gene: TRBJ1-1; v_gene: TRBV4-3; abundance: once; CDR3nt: TGCGCCAGCAGCCAAGCACAGCTTACTGAAGCTTTCTTT; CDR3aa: CASSQAQLTEAFF
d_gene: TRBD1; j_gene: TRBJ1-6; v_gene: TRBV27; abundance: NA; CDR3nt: TGTGCCAGCAGAATTACCTACGGACAGGGAGGGGATTCACCCCTCCACTTT; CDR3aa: CASRITYGQGGDSPLHF
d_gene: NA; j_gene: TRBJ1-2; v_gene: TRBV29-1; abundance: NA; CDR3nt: TGCAGCGCCCGGGGGTCGGGTCGCTACACCTTC; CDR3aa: CSARGSGRYTF
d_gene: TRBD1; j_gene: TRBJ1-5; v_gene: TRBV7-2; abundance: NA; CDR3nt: TGTGCCAGCAGCTCGACAGGGGGGCGTCAGCCCCAGCATTTT; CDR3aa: CASSSTGGRQPQHF
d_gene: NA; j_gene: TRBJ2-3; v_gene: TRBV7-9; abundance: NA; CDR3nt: TGTGCCAGCAGCTCACTGGTGGGGGCGGACGAAGATACGCAGTATTTT; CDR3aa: CASSSLVGADEDTQYF
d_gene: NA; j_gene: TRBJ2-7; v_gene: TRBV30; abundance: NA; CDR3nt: TGTGCCTGGGCGCGGGTCCCCATCGAGCAGTACTTC; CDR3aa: CAWARVPIEQYF
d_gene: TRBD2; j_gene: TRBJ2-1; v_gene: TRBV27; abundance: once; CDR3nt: TGTGCCAGCAGTTTCCCCACTAGCGGGGGTGGCAATGAGCAGTTCTTC; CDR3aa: CASSFPTSGGGNEQFF